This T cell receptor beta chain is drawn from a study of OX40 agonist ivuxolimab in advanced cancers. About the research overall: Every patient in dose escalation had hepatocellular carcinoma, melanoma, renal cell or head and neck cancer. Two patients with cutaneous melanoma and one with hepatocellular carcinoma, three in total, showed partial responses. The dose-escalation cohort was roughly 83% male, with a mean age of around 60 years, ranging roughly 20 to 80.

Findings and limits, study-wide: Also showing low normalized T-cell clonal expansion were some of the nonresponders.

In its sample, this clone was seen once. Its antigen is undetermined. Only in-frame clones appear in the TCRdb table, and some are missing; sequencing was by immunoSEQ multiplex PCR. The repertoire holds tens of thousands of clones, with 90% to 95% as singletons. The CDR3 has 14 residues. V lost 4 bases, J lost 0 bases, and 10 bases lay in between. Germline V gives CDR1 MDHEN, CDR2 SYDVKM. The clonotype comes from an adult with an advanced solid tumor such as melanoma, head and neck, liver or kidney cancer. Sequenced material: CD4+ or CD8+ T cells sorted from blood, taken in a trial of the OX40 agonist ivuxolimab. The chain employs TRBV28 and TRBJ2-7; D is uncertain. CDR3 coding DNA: TGTGCCAGCAGTTCCAAGGTTAGCTCCTACGAGCAGTACTTC. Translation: CASSSKVSSYEQYF.